These 29 T cell receptor beta chains were sequenced from one sample in a study of T cells in Graves' hyperthyroidism and ophthalmopathy. RNA transcripts were the template for amplifying TCR beta CDR3 regions. TCR CDR3 regions were first amplified by RT-PCR with HTBI primers. TCRdb recomputed calls from the multiplex PCR reads with MiXCR, one row per CDR3 protein. The profile shows about 700,000 distinct CDR3 sequences, roughly 46% of them singletons. The specimen sequenced was peripheral blood or thyroid tissue (not recorded which). Every receptor here comes from an adult man with Graves' disease, either hyperthyroidism or ophthalmopathy (not recorded which).

Many counts were recorded for this clonotype. The chain employs TRBV20-1 and TRBJ2-5; 7 bases are a match to TRBD1. The junction had 5 bases not matched to a gene; V was cut back by 5 bases and J by 5 bases. This CDR3 contains 12 residues. Germline values: CDR1 DFQATT, CDR2 SNEGSKA (reference sequence). CDR3 loop: CSARDSWETQYF. The CDR3 DNA sequence: TGCAGTGCTCGGGACAGTTGGGAGACCCAGTACTTC.

The chain has TRBV7-9 and TRBJ1-4; TRBD1 agrees at 9 bases. Germline loops: CDR1 SEHNR, CDR2 FQNEAQ (reference sequence). CDR3 length: 19 amino acids. V lost 6 bases to trimming and J lost 2 bases; unmatched junction nucleotides: 16. CDR3 loop: CASRDTPGTGLWTNEKLFF. The DNA for the CDR3 is TGTGCCAGCAGAGATACCCCCGGGACAGGGCTTTGGACTAATGAAAAACTGTTTTTT.

This sequence joins TRBV6-5 and TRBJ1-4, with 7 bases aligning to TRBD1. The germline V gene has CDR1 MNHEY and CDR2 SVGAGI. This CDR3 has 15 residues. The J segment lost 5 bases and the V segment lost 1 base, leaving 4 bases of the junction unmatched. Written as DNA, the CDR3 is TGTGCCAGCAGTTACTGGGACAGTCCGAATGAAAAACTGTTTTTT. Amino acids: CASSYWDSPNEKLFF.

With respect to this clonotype: Possible read error: a much larger clone is one base away. The chain carries TRBV7-9 and TRBJ2-7; the D is unclear. Trimming removed 1 base at V and 10 bases at J, with 2 bases between. CDR3 length equals 9 residues. Germline V lookup: CDR1 SEHNR, CDR2 FQNEAQ (reference sequence). The CDR3 coding sequence is TGTGCCAGCAGCTTAGATCAGTACTTC. It translates to CASSLDQYF.

The V gene is TRBV2, the J gene TRBJ1-1; D possibly corresponds to TRBD1 (5 bases). The germline V and J ends were trimmed by 6 bases and 11 bases, with 10 bases remaining between them. The CDR3 has 10 residues. Germline loops: CDR1 SNHLY, CDR2 FYNNEI. DNA for the CDR3: TGTGCCAGCAGCCTGGGACCCGCTTTCTTT. Amino acids: CASSLGPAFF.

This clonotype was seen many times. The chain combines TRBV2 with TRBJ1-5; 10 nucleotides match TRBD1. This CDR3 is built from 16 residues. The J segment lost 4 bases and the V segment lost 6 bases, leaving 9 bases of the junction unmatched. Germline CDR1 reads SNHLY; CDR2 reads FYNNEI. The CDR3 DNA follows: TGTGCCAGCAGAGTCGGGACAGGGGAAGGGAATCAGCCCCAGCATTTT. Translation: CASRVGTGEGNQPQHF.

This clonotype was counted many times. The chain recombines TRBV2 with TRBJ2-5; unclear D gene. Germline CDR1 SNHLY, CDR2 FYNNEI. There are 13 residues in the CDR3. Trimming shortened V by 6 bases and J by 2 bases, and 10 bases separated the two germline ends. The DNA of the CDR3 is TGTGCCAGCAGCGTCCGGGTTCAAGAGACCCAGTACTTC. Translation gives CASSVRVQETQYF.

There are many counts of this clonotype. The V call is TRBV7-3, the J call TRBJ2-5, with D possibly matching TRBD1 (6 bases). Germline loops: CDR1 SGHTA, CDR2 FQGTGA. This CDR3 region has 13 residues. V was clipped by 6 bases and J by 4 bases, with 12 bases between them. The DNA of the CDR3 is TGTGCCAGCAGTAAAGGACAGAGAGAGACCCAGTACTTC. The encoded protein is CASSKGQRETQYF.

In this sample, this clonotype turned up many times. The chain recombines TRBV7-9 with TRBJ1-2, with 8 positions matching TRBD1. The CDR3 is made up of 14 amino acids. The germline gives CDR1 SEHNR, CDR2 FQNEAQ (reference sequence). The J segment lost 11 bases and the V segment lost 4 bases, leaving 12 bases of the junction unmatched. This chain's CDR3 is CASSSEGGQGPYTF. CDR3 DNA sequence: TGTGCCAGCAGCTCAGAAGGAGGACAGGGCCCTTACACCTTC.

For this clonotype: A clone one base away is much larger, so this may be a read error. V gene TRBV2 combines with J gene TRBJ1-2, with unresolved D. This CDR3 region has 9 residues. The V end was cut by 6 bases, the J end by 7 bases, with 3 bases between. Germline loops: CDR1 SNHLY, CDR2 FYNNEI. CDR3 sequence reads: CASRVGYTF. In nucleotides, the CDR3 is TGTGCCAGCAGGGTTGGCTACACCTTC.

This clonotype occurred once. The CDR3 sequence is CASSIGTSRGRNSPLHF. CDR3 bases: TGTGCCAGTAGTATAGGGACATCGAGGGGCCGCAATTCACCCCTCCACTTT. The chain joins TRBV19 to TRBJ1-6; tentatively, D is TRBD1 (5 bases). Germline V gene sequence: CDR1 LNHDA, CDR2 SQIVND (reference sequence). Trimming left V 1 base short and J 7 bases short, with 17 bases between. The length of the CDR3 is 17 residues.

This clonotype was picked up many times. The chain is built from TRBV20-1 and TRBJ1-1, with D hard to call. Germline CDR1 and CDR2: DFQATT and SNEGSKA (reference sequence). Trimming removed 5 bases at V and 4 bases at J, with 14 bases between. The CDR3 is 13 amino acids. As DNA, the CDR3 is TGCAGTGCTCATGACAACCGACTCACTGAAGCTTTCTTT. It is translated as CSAHDNRLTEAFF.

This clonotype was picked up a small number of times. This rearrangement joins TRBV19 to TRBJ1-2; a possible D gene is TRBD1 (6 bases). V was pared by 5 bases and J by 7 bases, with 20 bases between. Germline V gives CDR1 LNHDA, CDR2 SQIVND (reference sequence). The CDR3 spans 15 residues. This CDR3 reads CASSPILQGVSGYTF. The CDR3 DNA follows: TGTGCCAGTAGTCCTATACTACAGGGAGTTAGTGGCTACACCTTC. Filled out from reference TRBV19 and TRBJ1-2, the complete variable domain reads DGGITQSPKYLFRKEGQNVTLSCEQNLNHDAMYWYRQDPGQGLRLIYYSQIVNDFQKGDIAEGYSVSREKKESFPLTVTSAQKNPTAFYLCASSPILQGVSGYTFGSGTRLTVV.

This rearrangement joins TRBV4-1 to TRBJ1-4; 9 positions match TRBD1. CDR1 MGHRA and CDR2 YSYEKL come from the germline V gene. The ends lost 4 bases at V and 6 bases at J; junction bases unmatched: 12. The CDR3 consists of 17 residues. This chain's CDR3 is CASSLRGQGRKDEKLFF. In DNA, the CDR3 is TGCGCCAGCAGCCTCCGAGGACAGGGGAGAAAGGATGAAAAACTGTTTTTT.

The chain is built from TRBV6-5 and TRBJ1-4; D possibly corresponds to TRBD1 (5 bases). V lost 10 bases and J lost 0, with 9 bases in between. Per the germline V gene, CDR1 is MNHEY and CDR2 is SVGAGI. This CDR3 contains 13 residues. CDR3 loop: CATGDATNEKLFF. DNA of the CDR3: TGTGCCACTGGGGACGCAACTAATGAAAAACTGTTTTTT.

This chain connects TRBV9 to TRBJ1-2; 11 bases are shared with TRBD1. Germline lookup yields CDR1 SGDLS and CDR2 YYNGEE. The CDR3 is 13 amino acids. The trim removed 0 bases at V and 14 bases at J, leaving 6 bases unmatched. The CDR3, as DNA: TGTGCCAGCAGCGTAGCCGGACAGGGGGCTTTGACCTTC. It yields the protein CASSVAGQGALTF.

This clonotype was seen many times. J is TRBJ1-4 and V is TRBV10-2; no firm D call. The CDR3 has 12 amino acids. The V gene's germline CDR1 is WSHSY and CDR2 SAAADI. With 0 bases removed from V and 5 bases from J, the gap between germline ends came to 1 base. The CDR3 nucleotides read TGCGCCAGCAGTGAGTCGAATGAAAAACTGTTTTTT. Translated, it gives CASSESNEKLFF.

This clonotype was counted only a few times. A much bigger clone sits one base away, suggesting this may be a read error. The V and J genes are TRBV6-1 and TRBJ1-5; D is uncertain. CDR3 length: 13 residues. Between the trimmed V and J ends, which lost 10 bases and 3 bases, there was a span of 13 bases. Germline V gene lookup returns CDR1 MNHNS and CDR2 SASEGT. The CDR3 DNA reads as TGTGCCATCAGGTGGATGGACAATCAGCCCCAGCATTTT. Its protein product is CAIRWMDNQPQHF.

The chain carries TRBV10-2 and TRBJ1-2, with D possibly matching TRBD1 (5 bases). CDR1 and CDR2 (germline): WSHSY, SAAADI. This CDR3 region has 13 residues. The V gene lost 7 bases and the J gene lost 4 bases, with 13 bases spanning the gap. The chain's CDR3 is CASTFGRAYGYTF. The CDR3 nucleotides are TGCGCCAGCACCTTCGGCAGGGCCTATGGCTACACCTTC.

This clonotype was detected a few times. V gene TRBV12-3 or TRBV12-4 combines with J gene TRBJ1-4, with a possible D match to TRBD1 (5 bases). Deletions cut 5 bases from V and 5 bases from J, with 12 bases between. The CDR3 runs 14 residues. The CDR3 reads CASSQTGANEKLFF. CDR3 in DNA: TGTGCCAGCAGTCAAACAGGAGCAAATGAAAAACTGTTTTTT.

The rearrangement uses TRBV6-6 and TRBJ2-3; D is unclear. Germline V gives CDR1 MNHNY, CDR2 SVGAGI (reference sequence). CDR3 length: 13 residues. Trimming removed 5 bases from V and 6 bases from J, with 12 bases in between. The CDR3 sequence is CASSEEVADTQYF. DNA for the CDR3: TGTGCCAGCAGTGAAGAGGTTGCGGATACGCAGTATTTT.

V usage is TRBV12-3 or TRBV12-4 and J usage is TRBJ1-1, with D possibly being TRBD1 (5 bases). The CDR3 has 13 residues. V dropped 3 bases and J dropped 4 bases, with 9 bases sitting between them. CDR3 DNA sequence: TGTGCCAGCAGTTTTATCGGGGGCACTGAAGCTTTCTTT. It codes for CASSFIGGTEAFF.

This clonotype was recorded at least ten times. This sequence joins TRBV2 and TRBJ2-2; D not resolved. The CDR3 is made up of 15 amino acids. Germline lookup yields CDR1 SNHLY and CDR2 FYNNEI. Trimming took off 3 bases at V and 4 bases at J, with 12 bases between the two ends. In DNA form, the CDR3 reads TGTGCCAGCAGTGATTGGAGCGTAAGCACCGGGGAGCTGTTTTTT. As protein: CASSDWSVSTGELFF.

Ten or more counts support this clonotype. The chain carries TRBV7-3 and TRBJ1-1; D remains ambiguous. In germline, CDR1 is SGHTA, CDR2 FQGTGA. V lost 5 bases and J lost 0, with 7 bases in between. There are 13 residues in the CDR3. CDR3 protein: CASSMTVNTEAFF. The CDR3 bases are TGTGCCAGCAGCATGACGGTGAACACTGAAGCTTTCTTT.

The V and J genes are TRBV9 and TRBJ2-7; D is tentatively TRBD1 or TRBD2 (5 bases each). V lost 4 bases and J lost 4, with 15 bases in between. CDR3 length: 14 residues. The germline gives CDR1 SGDLS, CDR2 YYNGEE. DNA for the CDR3: TGTGCCAGCAGCCCAGGGAGTAACTCTTACGAGCAGTACTTC. This translates into CASSPGSNSYEQYF.

V usage is TRBV10-3 and J usage is TRBJ1-2; D is unresolved. Germline V lookup: CDR1 ENHRY, CDR2 SYGVKD. V dropped 4 bases and J dropped 7 bases, with 16 bases sitting between them. This CDR3 has 14 residues. The CDR3 coding sequence is TGTGCCATCAGTGCTATACTGGCTGGGAGTGGCTACACCTTC. Residues: CAISAILAGSGYTF.

This clonotype has just one count. A much larger clone is a single base away; this may be a read error. The chain links TRBV2 to TRBJ2-2; D may be TRBD2 (5 bases). Germline-derived CDR1 and CDR2 are SNHLY and FYNNEI. The CDR3 is 13 amino acids. Trimming pared 8 bases from V and 7 bases from J, leaving 14 bases between. In nucleotides, the CDR3 is TGTGCCAGCTCCCGGGATCGAGACGGGGAGCTGTTTTTT. Translated: CASSRDRDGELFF.

This clonotype has ten or more counts. The gene calls are TRBV10-3 and TRBJ1-4; D remains ambiguous. The length of the CDR3 is 14 residues. V was cut by 4 bases and J by 0 bases, with 6 bases left in between. From germline, CDR1 is ENHRY and CDR2 SYGVKD. This CDR3 reads CAISAVSTNEKLFF. The CDR3 DNA reads TGTGCCATCAGTGCCGTTTCAACTAATGAAAAACTGTTTTTT.

This clonotype has a single count. The rearrangement links TRBV25-1 to TRBJ1-6; TRBD1 aligns across 10 bases. The V gene's germline CDR1 is MGHDK and CDR2 SYGVNS. The CDR3 is 14 residues long. As DNA, the CDR3 is TGTGCTAGAACCGCGGGGACAGGGGACTCACCCCTCCACTTT. Translation: CARTAGTGDSPLHF. Full variable domain (rest looked up from reference TRBV25-1 and TRBJ1-6): EADIYQTPRYLVIGTGKKITLECSQTMGHDKMYWYQQDPGMELHLIHYSYGVNSTEKGDLSSESTVSRIRTEHFPLTLESARPSHTSQYLCARTAGTGDSPLHFGNGTRLTVT.